The 11 T cell receptor beta chains reported below all come from one sample, sequenced in a study of cytomegalovirus exposure and HLA in healthy donors. The PCR had 60 Vbeta and 13 Jbeta primers. The data were produced by immunoSEQ multiplex PCR, yet TCRdb's version contains in-frame clones alone and is incomplete. The table lists roughly 100,000 clones, roughly 80% of them singletons. Specimen: PBMCs. The receptors come from a man in his fifties or sixties in good health and CMV-seropositive.

CDR3 loop: CASSSQTGGVSDTQYF. The CDR3 DNA sequence: TGTGCCAGCAGCTCGCAGACAGGGGGCGTCTCAGATACGCAGTATTTT. V gene TRBV7-9 combines with J gene TRBJ2-3; 10 bases line up with TRBD1. Unmatched junction bases numbered 8, after V lost 4 bases and J lost 4 bases. Germline V CDR1 and CDR2: SEHNR, FQNEAQ (reference sequence). This CDR3 is 16 amino acids long.

CDR3 loop: CASPEASTNTGELFF. The CDR3, as DNA: TGTGCCAGCCCAGAGGCTTCGACGAACACCGGGGAGCTGTTTTTT. The chain uses TRBV27 and TRBJ2-2; the D is unclear. The CDR3 consists of 15 residues. Germline assignment: CDR1 MNHEY and CDR2 SMNVEV (reference sequence). V lost 8 bases to trimming and J lost 0 bases, with 13 bases between them.

The genes are TRBV4-1 and TRBJ2-4, with 10 bases lining up with TRBD2. CDR1 is MGHRA, CDR2 YSYEKL, per germline. This CDR3 contains 17 residues. The ends lost 0 bases at V and 0 bases at J; junction bases unmatched: 2. In DNA form, the CDR3 reads TGCGCCAGCAGCCAAGATATAGCGGGAGGAGCCAAAAACATTCAGTACTTC. As protein: CASSQDIAGGAKNIQYF.

In DNA, the CDR3 is TGCGCCAGCAGCCAAGGAGGGACAGGGGGCGGCTACACTGAAGCTTTCTTT. Amino acid sequence: CASSQGGTGGGYTEAFF. The V gene is TRBV4-1, the J gene TRBJ1-1; 12 bases align to TRBD1. V lost 1 base to trimming and J lost 3 bases; unmatched junction nucleotides: 6. This CDR3 is 17 amino acids long. Germline CDR1 reads MGHRA; CDR2 reads YSYEKL.

V is TRBV10-1 and J is TRBJ2-1; possible D gene TRBD2, 5 bases. The CDR3 is 12 amino acids. Germline V gene data show CDR1 as WNHNN and CDR2 as SYGVQD (reference sequence). V dropped 4 bases and J dropped 9 bases, with 10 bases sitting between them. CDR3 nucleotide sequence: TGCGCCAGCAGTGTTGGGCTAGCTGAGCAGTTCTTC. Translated: CASSVGLAEQFF.

The rearrangement links TRBV4-3 to TRBJ2-1; no clear D gene. CDR3 length equals 13 residues. Germline-derived CDR1 and CDR2 are LGHNA and YSLEER. Trimming pared 1 base from V and 11 bases from J, leaving 12 bases between. CDR3 in amino acids: CASSQVYQLKQFF. The DNA of the CDR3 is TGCGCCAGCAGCCAAGTCTACCAACTCAAGCAGTTCTTC.

This chain connects TRBV10-1 to TRBJ2-7, with a weak D call TRBD2 (6 bases). Germline loops: CDR1 WNHNN, CDR2 SYGVQD (reference sequence). V lost 7 bases to trimming and J lost 3 bases, with 19 bases between them. This CDR3 spans 15 amino acids. CDR3 loop: CASIRPGLPFYEQYF. In DNA, the CDR3 is TGCGCCAGCATACGACCGGGACTGCCCTTCTACGAGCAGTACTTC.

The CDR3 DNA reads as TGTGCCAGCAGCACACACCTCAGGGGCTCCAGTTACGAGCAGTACTTC. Its protein is CASSTHLRGSSYEQYF. The rearrangement links TRBV7-9 to TRBJ2-5, with D perhaps matching TRBD1 (6 bases). With the DNA end fitting TRBJ2-7 better, the J assignment may be wrong. The CDR3 contains 16 residues. CDR1 is SEHNR, CDR2 FQNEAQ, per germline (reference sequence).

This chain joins TRBV6-1 and TRBJ2-7; tentatively, D is TRBD1 (5 bases). The length of the CDR3 is 15 residues. Trimming removed 5 bases from V and 4 bases from J, with 18 bases in between. Germline V gene data show CDR1 as MNHNS and CDR2 as SASEGT. CDR3: CASSSHPDNLYEQYF. DNA for the CDR3: TGTGCCAGCAGTTCGCACCCGGACAACCTGTACGAGCAGTACTTC.

CDR3 DNA: TGTGCCAGCAGCTTAGTGAGTGAGCAGTTCTTC. This encodes CASSLVSEQFF. The V and J genes are TRBV7-2 and TRBJ2-1; unclear D gene. V gave up 1 base and J gave up 9 bases, with 4 bases separating them. The CDR3 runs 11 residues. Per the germline V gene, CDR1 is SGHTA and CDR2 is FQGNSA.

As for this clone: A much more abundant neighbour one base away suggests this may be a read error. The chain is built from TRBV4-3 and TRBJ2-6; 9 nucleotides align to TRBD1. The CDR3 runs 16 residues. Trimming cost V 5 bases and J 0 bases; bases outside gene matches: 2. Germline CDR1 and CDR2: LGHNA and YSLEER. The CDR3 region has the DNA TGCGCCAGCAGCTCGACAGGGGGCTCTGGGGCCAACGTCCTGACTTTC. It yields the protein CASSSTGGSGANVLTF.